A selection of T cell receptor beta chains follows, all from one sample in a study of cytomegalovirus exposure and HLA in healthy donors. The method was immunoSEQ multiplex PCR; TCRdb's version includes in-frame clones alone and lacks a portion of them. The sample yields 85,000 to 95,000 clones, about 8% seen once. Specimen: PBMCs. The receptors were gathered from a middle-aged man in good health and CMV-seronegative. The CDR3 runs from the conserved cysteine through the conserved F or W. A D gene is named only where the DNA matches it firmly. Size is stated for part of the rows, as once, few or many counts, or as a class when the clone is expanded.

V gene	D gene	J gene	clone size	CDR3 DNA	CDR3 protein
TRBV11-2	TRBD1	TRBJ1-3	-	TGTGCCAGCACCAATACAGGGGCCCACACCATATATTTT	CASTNTGAHTIYF
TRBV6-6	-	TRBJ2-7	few	TGTGCCAGCAGGTACGAGGGAGGCTGGGACGAGCAGTACTTC	CASRYEGGWDEQYF
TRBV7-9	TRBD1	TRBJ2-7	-	TGTGCCAGCAGCTTAAGGGCTGGACAGGGAGAAGTCGAGCAGTACTTC	CASSLRAGQGEVEQYF
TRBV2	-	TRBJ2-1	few	TGTGCCAGCAGTGAAAGGCGGGACAATGAGCAGTTCTTC	CASSERRDNEQFF
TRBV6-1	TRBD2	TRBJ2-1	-	TGTGCCAGCAGTGAAGGGGCTAGCGGGGGGGCTGAGCAGTTCTTC	CASSEGASGGAEQFF
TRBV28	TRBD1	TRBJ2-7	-	TGTGCCAGCAGCCCCGGACAGGGCTACGAGCAGTACTTC	CASSPGQGYEQYF
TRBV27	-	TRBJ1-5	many	TGTGCCAGCAGTCCCTGTGTGCAGCCCCAGCATTTT	CASSPCVQPQHF
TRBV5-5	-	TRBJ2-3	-	TGTGCCAGCAGACTCTACTCCCCAGATACGCAGTATTTT	CASRLYSPDTQYF
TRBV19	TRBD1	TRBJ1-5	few	TGTGCCAGTAGCACAGGGGAGGCGAGTCAGCCCCAGCATTTT	CASSTGEASQPQHF
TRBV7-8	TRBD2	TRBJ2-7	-	TGTGCCAGCAGCCTAACACAACTTCCGGGACTAGCGGGCCAACGCTACGCCTACGAGCAGTACTTC	CASSLTQLPGLAGQRYAYEQYF
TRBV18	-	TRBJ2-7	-	TGTGCCAGCTCACGTGAGGGTTACGAGCAGTACTTC	CASSREGYEQYF
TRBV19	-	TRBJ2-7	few	TGTGCCAGTAGTATGGTCGCGGGACTCTCCTACGAGCAGTACTTC	CASSMVAGLSYEQYF
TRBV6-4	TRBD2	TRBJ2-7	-	TGTGCCAGCAGTGAGGAACTAGCGGGTACCTACGAGCAGTACTTC	CASSEELAGTYEQYF
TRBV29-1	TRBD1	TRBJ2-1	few	TGCAGCGTTGAAGATCTTCGCACAGGGGGCAAGTTCTTC	CSVEDLRTGGKFF
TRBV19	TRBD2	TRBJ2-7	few	TGTGCCAGTAGTCGAGGTGGCGGGAGGTCCTCCTACGAGCAGTACTTC	CASSRGGGRSSYEQYF
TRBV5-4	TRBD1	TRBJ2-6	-	TGTGCCAGCAGCCCTAGGGCAGGGGGCGCTTCAGGGGCCAACGTCCTGACTTTC	CASSPRAGGASGANVLTF
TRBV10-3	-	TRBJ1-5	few	TGTGCCATCAGTGAGTCTTATCAGAATCAGCCCCAGCATTTT	CAISESYQNQPQHF
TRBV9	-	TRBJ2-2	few	TGTGCCAGCAGCGCCGCGGGCGCCCGCGGCGGGGAGCTGTTTTTT	CASSAAGARGGELFF
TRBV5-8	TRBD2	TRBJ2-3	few	TGTGCCAGCAGAACCCCGGGACTAGCGGGGGGCACAGATACGCAGTATTTT	CASRTPGLAGGTDTQYF
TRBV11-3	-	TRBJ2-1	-	TGTGCCAGCAGCCCGGGTCAGGGGCGGGAGATCGGTCGCTACAATGAGCAGTTCTTC	CASSPGQGREIGRYNEQFF
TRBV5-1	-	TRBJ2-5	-	TGCGCCAGCAGCAAGGGACAAACGTCAGGGACCCAGTACTTC	CASSKGQTSGTQYF
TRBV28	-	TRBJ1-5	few	TGTGCCAGCAGTTTGGGGGGGAGCAATCAGCCCCAGCATTTT	CASSLGGSNQPQHF
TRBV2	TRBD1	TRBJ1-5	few	TGTGCCAGCAGACGACAGGGAGAAAATCAGCCCCAGCATTTT	CASRRQGENQPQHF